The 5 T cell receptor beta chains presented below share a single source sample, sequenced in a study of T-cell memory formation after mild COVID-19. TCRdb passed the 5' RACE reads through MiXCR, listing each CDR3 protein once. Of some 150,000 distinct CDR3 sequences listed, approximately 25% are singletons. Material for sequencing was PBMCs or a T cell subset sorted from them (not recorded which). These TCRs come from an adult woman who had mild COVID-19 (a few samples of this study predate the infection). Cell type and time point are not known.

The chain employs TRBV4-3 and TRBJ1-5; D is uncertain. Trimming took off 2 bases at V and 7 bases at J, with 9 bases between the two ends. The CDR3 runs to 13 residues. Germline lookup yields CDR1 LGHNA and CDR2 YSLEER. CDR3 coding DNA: TGCGCCAGCAGCCAAAAGGAGGACCAGCCCCAGCATTTT. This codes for CASSQKEDQPQHF.

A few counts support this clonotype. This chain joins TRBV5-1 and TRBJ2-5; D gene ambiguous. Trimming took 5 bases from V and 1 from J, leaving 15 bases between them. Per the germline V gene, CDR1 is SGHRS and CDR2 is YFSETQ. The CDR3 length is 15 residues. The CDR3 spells CASSHRVLGQETQYF. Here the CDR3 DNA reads TGCGCCAGCAGTCATCGGGTCCTGGGCCAAGAGACCCAGTACTTC.

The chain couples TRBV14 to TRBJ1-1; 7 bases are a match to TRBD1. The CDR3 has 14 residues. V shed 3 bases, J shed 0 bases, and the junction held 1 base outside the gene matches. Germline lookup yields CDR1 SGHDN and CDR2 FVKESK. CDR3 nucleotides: TGTGCCAGCAGCCAGGACAGGATGAACACTGAAGCTTTCTTT. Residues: CASSQDRMNTEAFF.

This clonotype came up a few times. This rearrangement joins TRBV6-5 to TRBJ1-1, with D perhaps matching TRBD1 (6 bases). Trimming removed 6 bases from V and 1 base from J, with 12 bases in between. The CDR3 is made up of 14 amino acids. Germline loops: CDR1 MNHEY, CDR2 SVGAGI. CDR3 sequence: CASSPLTGNTEAFF. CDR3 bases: TGTGCCAGCAGCCCCCTGACAGGGAACACTGAAGCTTTCTTT.

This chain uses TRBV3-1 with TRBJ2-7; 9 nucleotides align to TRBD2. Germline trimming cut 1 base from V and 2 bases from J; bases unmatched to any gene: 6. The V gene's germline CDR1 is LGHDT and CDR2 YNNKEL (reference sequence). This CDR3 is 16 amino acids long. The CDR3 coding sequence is TGTGCCAGCAGCCAAGTGGCTAGCGGGGCTCCCTACGAGCAGTACTTC. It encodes CASSQVASGAPYEQYF.